These 2 T cell receptor beta chains came from one sample sequenced in a study of vaccination and CD4 T cells after COVID-19. Specified treatment: roughly ten-day PBMC culture with coronavirus spike peptide pools or control peptides (ViraFEST assay). These receptors lack a known antigen. Sequenced with the Oncomine TCR Beta short-read assay was DNA taken from cultured CD4+ T cells. TCRdb re-derived calls from the PCR reads in MiXCR, one entry per CDR3 protein. The sample gives 9,500 to 15,000 distinct CDR3 sequences, around 52% of which show up once; more than 14% is in the top ten. Sample: CD4+ T cells from blood, cultured in vitro. Receptors were obtained from a human donor who had recovered from COVID-19.

V usage is TRBV20-1 and J usage is TRBJ1-4; no reliable D call. CDR1 and CDR2 (germline): DFQATT, SNEGSKA (reference sequence). This CDR3 comprises 15 residues. V was pared by 3 bases and J by 0 bases, with 11 bases between. The CDR3 region has the DNA TGCAGTGCTAGGGAGGGAAGCACAACTAATGAAAAACTGTTTTTT. Protein: CSAREGSTTNEKLFF.

To note about this clonotype: The CDR3 ends on some other residue instead of the conserved phenylalanine or tryptophan, so this is likely a read error. The chain carries TRBV6-2 or TRBV6-3 and TRBJ2-5; 7 bases line up with TRBD1. Germline trimming cut 6 bases from V and 5 bases from J; bases unmatched to any gene: 9. Per germline, CDR1 MNHEY and CDR2 SVGEGT. The length of the CDR3 is 14 residues. The CDR3 protein is CASRGDRVGETQYY. In DNA, the CDR3 is TGTGCCAGCAGGGGAGACAGGGTTGGTGAGACCCAGTACTAC.